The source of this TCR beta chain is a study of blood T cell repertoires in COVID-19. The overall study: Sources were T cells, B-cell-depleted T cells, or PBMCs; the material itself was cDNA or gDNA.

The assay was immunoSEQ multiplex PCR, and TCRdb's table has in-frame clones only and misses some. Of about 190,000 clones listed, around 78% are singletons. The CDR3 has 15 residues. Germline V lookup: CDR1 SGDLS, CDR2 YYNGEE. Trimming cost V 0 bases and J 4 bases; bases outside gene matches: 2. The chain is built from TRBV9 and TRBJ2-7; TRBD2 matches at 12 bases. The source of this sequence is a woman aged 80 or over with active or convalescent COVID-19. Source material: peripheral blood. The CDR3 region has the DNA TGTGCCAGCAGCGTAGGGACTAGCGGGACTTACGAGCAGTACTTC. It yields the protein CASSVGTSGTYEQYF.